These 11 T cell receptor beta chains were all obtained from the same sample, sequenced in a study of blood T cell repertoires in COVID-19 (TCRdb year 2020). The protocol used for the library was the immunoSEQ multiplex PCR assay. The immuneACCESS repertoire file appears here via TCRdb, limited to in-frame rearrangements. These files lack a portion of the clones; in checked studies, under half of the deficit traces to unresolved V genes, and the cause of the others is not known. The sample has 300,000 to 450,000 clones on record, about 87% of them singletons. The ten largest clones take up less than 2.5% of the sample. Sequenced input: PBMCs or T cells enriched from blood (not recorded which). Every receptor here comes from a man aged 40-55 years in a cohort exposed to, infected with or recovered from COVID-19 (not recorded which).

The V call is TRBV5-1, the J call TRBJ2-7; 7 bases are shared with TRBD1. CDR3 size: 15 residues. J gave up 2 bases and V 1 base, and 6 bases lay outside the gene matches. In germline, CDR1 is SGHRS, CDR2 YFSETQ. In DNA, the CDR3 is TGCGCCAGCAGCTTGTCTAACAGGGGACCCTACGAGCAGTACTTC. As protein: CASSLSNRGPYEQYF.

The count of this clone is one. This chain uses TRBV4-2 with TRBJ1-1; tentative D call: TRBD1 (5 bases). Germline CDR1 reads LGHNA; CDR2 reads YNFKEQ. V was clipped by 0 bases and J by 5 bases, with 16 bases between them. The length of the CDR3 is 16 residues. CDR3 sequence: CASSQDTAGRVTEAFF. The CDR3 nucleotides are TGTGCCAGCAGCCAAGATACGGCAGGGAGGGTGACTGAAGCTTTCTTT.

The chain joins TRBV10-3 to TRBJ2-7, with 7 bases identical to TRBD2. V shed 11 bases, J shed 7 bases, and the junction held 14 bases outside the gene matches. The V gene's germline CDR1 is ENHRY and CDR2 SYGVKD. The CDR3 is made up of 13 amino acids. The DNA of the CDR3 is TGTGCCGCCTCCCGGGACTACCTGTCGGAGCAGTACTTC. Protein: CAASRDYLSEQYF.

This chain connects TRBV19 to TRBJ2-7; 7 bases match TRBD1. With 5 bases clipped from V and 3 bases from J, the junction kept 7 bases outside the gene matches. This CDR3 region has 14 residues. The V gene's germline CDR1 is LNHDA and CDR2 SQIVND (reference sequence). CDR3 nucleotide sequence: TGTGCCAGTAGTCCACGGACAGGAGACTACGAGCAGTACTTC. As protein: CASSPRTGDYEQYF.

This chain joins TRBV7-2 and TRBJ2-5; D is unresolved. CDR3 length: 13 residues. Per the germline V gene, CDR1 is SGHTA and CDR2 is FQGNSA. Trimming took off 5 bases at V and 3 bases at J, with 10 bases between the two ends. The CDR3 DNA reads as TGTGCCAGCAGCCGTAGTCTCGAAGAGACCCAGTACTTC. It specifies CASSRSLEETQYF.

This chain links TRBV6-5 with TRBJ1-3; maybe TRBD1 (5 bases). The CDR3 consists of 15 residues. Germline V gene sequence: CDR1 MNHEY, CDR2 SVGAGI. V was clipped by 7 bases and J by 0 bases, with 13 bases between them. CDR3 DNA: TGTGCCAGCAAAATAGGGGCCCTCTCTGGAAACACCATATATTTT. Amino acid sequence: CASKIGALSGNTIYF.

The chain joins TRBV28 to TRBJ2-2; D call uncertain. CDR3 length: 12 amino acids. Per the germline V gene, CDR1 is MDHEN and CDR2 is SYDVKM. The V and J ends lost 9 bases and 4 bases respectively, with 9 bases between them. CDR3 amino acids: CASTRITGELFF. The CDR3 bases are TGTGCCAGTACAAGAATCACCGGGGAGCTGTTTTTT.

The chain's CDR3 is CASSRDSQTGELFF. The CDR3 DNA follows: TGTGCCAGCAGTCGGGACAGTCAGACCGGGGAGCTGTTTTTT. V usage is TRBV28 and J usage is TRBJ2-2, with 7 bases identical to TRBD1. This CDR3 region has 14 residues. V dropped 5 bases and J dropped 5; count of bases not matched to a gene: 5. Per germline, CDR1 MDHEN and CDR2 SYDVKM. Full variable domain (remainder filled in from reference TRBV28 and TRBJ2-2): DVKVTQSSRYLVKRTGEKVFLECVQDMDHENMFWYRQDPGLGLRLIYFSYDVKMKEKGDIPEGYSVSREKKERFSLILESASTNQTSMYLCASSRDSQTGELFFGEGSRLTVL.

V and J are TRBV10-3 and TRBJ1-6, with 9 bases lining up with TRBD1. Germline CDR1 ENHRY, CDR2 SYGVKD. This CDR3 is built from 16 residues. Unmatched junction bases numbered 6, after V lost 2 bases and J lost 7 bases. The CDR3 DNA sequence: TGTGCCATCAGTGAGGGTCTAGGGACAGGGAATTCACCCCTCCACTTT. The encoded protein is CAISEGLGTGNSPLHF.

This chain connects TRBV3-1 (or the pseudogene TRBV3-2) to TRBJ1-2, with 9 positions matching TRBD1. The CDR3 loop spans 17 amino acids. CDR1 is LGHDT, CDR2 YNNKEL, per germline (reference sequence). The junction had 14 bases not matched to a gene; V was cut back by 1 base and J by 8 bases. CDR3 DNA: TGTGCCAGCAGCCAAGCCTCGGTAAACAGGGGGCGGCGGGGCTACACCTTC. It translates to CASSQASVNRGRRGYTF.

The chain couples TRBV5-1 to TRBJ1-5; D perhaps matches TRBD1 (5 bases). CDR3 length: 14 amino acids. CDR1 and CDR2 (germline): SGHRS, YFSETQ. The V end lost 4 bases, the J end lost 3 bases, and 11 bases lay between the germline ends. The CDR3 spells CASSPDTSNQPQHF. In DNA form, the CDR3 reads TGCGCCAGCAGCCCGGACACTTCCAATCAGCCCCAGCATTTT.